This TCR beta chain was recovered during a study of blood T cell repertoires in COVID-19. Study at large: Researchers got acute and convalescent COVID-19 samples from the United States, Italy and Spain.

Using immunoSEQ multiplex PCR, the repertoire was profiled, and TCRdb retains in-frame clones only, with some absent. The sample contains roughly 110,000 clones, around 89% of which appear only once. J gave up 0 bases and V 4 bases, and 8 bases lay outside the gene matches. Germline values: CDR1 MNHEY, CDR2 SMNVEV (reference sequence). This CDR3 region has 18 residues. This clone was seen just once. The genes are TRBV27 and TRBJ2-1, with 11 bases that match TRBD2. The receptor was derived from a man aged 35 to 55 with active or convalescent COVID-19. The sample consisted of peripheral blood. The CDR3 DNA sequence: TGTGCCAGCAGTTCCCGTAGCGGGAGGGGGAGCTCCTACAATGAGCAGTTCTTC. Encoded protein: CASSSRSGRGSSYNEQFF.